This T cell receptor beta chain was sequenced in a study of T-cell reconstitution after alpha-beta-depleted transplantation in children. Findings and limits, study-wide: Reportedly, alpha-beta T cells present about two months post-transplant originated from several hundred expanded clones of graft origin. At one year after transplant, newly produced T cells mostly accounted for T-cell counts and diversity. Diversity of TCRbeta at day 60 was high in some patients, arising from surviving recipient T cells and thymic progenitors.

A note on this clonotype: Its antigen is unidentified.

Preparation of the TCRbeta library was carried out with unique molecular identifiers. TCRdb reanalysed the PCR reads using MiXCR and keeps one entry per CDR3 protein. The sample yields about 440,000 distinct CDR3 sequences, 43% seen once. Germline V gene data show CDR1 as MDHEN and CDR2 as SYDVKM. This CDR3 has 16 residues. V shed 1 base, J shed 0 bases, and the junction held 2 bases outside the gene matches. The chain joins TRBV28 to TRBJ2-3, with 9 bases matching TRBD2. This TCR came from a girl aged 2-9 years with aplastic anemia, due to receive a stem cell transplant. Here the sequenced sample was PBMCs, taken before TCRalphabeta/CD19-depleted stem cell transplant. The CDR3 is CASSLYLAGSTDTQYF. For the CDR3, the DNA is TGTGCCAGCAGTTTATATCTAGCGGGAAGCACAGATACGCAGTATTTT.